The next 30 T cell receptor beta chains were all read from a single sample in a study of early T cells in non-severe SARS-CoV-2 infection. TCRdb re-called the 5' RACE reads with MiXCR, one entry per CDR3 protein. The sample lists around 59,000 distinct CDR3 sequences, 9.5% to 15% seen once, with about 4% in the top ten. Input material: whole blood. The receptor source for this set is an adult who was a healthcare worker with PCR-confirmed SARS-CoV-2 infection or an uninfected control (not recorded which).

This clonotype has a handful of counts. This chain links TRBV30 with TRBJ2-1; 10 bases agree with TRBD2. CDR3 length: 16 residues. CDR1 is GTSNPN and CDR2 is SVGIG in the germline V gene (reference sequence). V lost 0 bases and J lost 9; bases outside the gene matches: 11. CDR3 sequence reads: CAWSVLAGGYDSEQFF. The CDR3 DNA reads as TGTGCCTGGAGTGTTTTAGCGGGAGGATATGATAGTGAGCAGTTCTTC.

The J gene is TRBJ2-1, the V gene TRBV9; 12 nucleotides line up with TRBD1. CDR1 SGDLS and CDR2 YYNGEE come from the germline V gene. Trimming removed 0 bases from V and 14 bases from J; junction bases left unmatched: 9. CDR3 length: 15 amino acids. Here the CDR3 DNA reads TGTGCCAGCAGCGTAGATCCGGGACAGGGGGCGATGAAGTTCTTC. It is translated as CASSVDPGQGAMKFF.

V is TRBV20-1 and J is TRBJ2-1, with D uncertain. The germline V gene has CDR1 DFQATT and CDR2 SNEGSKA (reference sequence). This CDR3 region has 15 residues. Trimming pared 6 bases from V and 0 bases from J, leaving 15 bases between. CDR3 residues: CSAPPASSSYNEQFF. The DNA for the CDR3 is TGCAGTGCCCCACCAGCCTCGAGCTCCTACAATGAGCAGTTCTTC.

Comment on this clonotype: A clone one base away is much larger, so this may be a read error. The chain has TRBV29-1 and TRBJ2-1; D unresolved. The germline V gene has CDR1 SQVTM and CDR2 ANQGSEA. This CDR3 region has 11 residues. The CDR3 protein is CGVEKVREQFF. The CDR3 nucleotides read TGCGGCGTTGAAAAGGTCAGGGAGCAGTTCTTC.

The chain employs TRBV29-1 and TRBJ2-1, with 9 bases that match TRBD2. Trimming cost V 3 bases and J 3 bases; bases outside gene matches: 3. CDR1 SQVTM and CDR2 ANQGSEA come from the germline V gene. This CDR3 has 14 amino acids. In DNA, the CDR3 is TGCAGCGTTGACCCAGCGGGAGGCTACAATGAGCAGTTCTTC. Protein product: CSVDPAGGYNEQFF.

This clonotype occurred a few times. The CDR3 bases are TGTGCCAGCAGTCCGGAAGGTGCGGGACCCTACGAGCAGTACTTC. Translating it yields CASSPEGAGPYEQYF. V is TRBV6-5 and J is TRBJ2-7; TRBD2 is a possible D gene (6 bases). From germline, CDR1 is MNHEY and CDR2 SVGAGI. The CDR3 is 15 residues long. The V end lost 5 bases, the J end lost 2 bases, and 16 bases lay between the germline ends.

The chain links TRBV27 to TRBJ2-7, with D unresolved. CDR3 length equals 14 residues. Trimming removed 0 bases at V and 2 bases at J, with 8 bases between. The V gene's germline CDR1 is MNHEY and CDR2 SMNVEV (reference sequence). The CDR3 is CASSLSERPYEQYF. In DNA, the CDR3 is TGTGCCAGCAGTTTATCGGAGCGACCCTACGAGCAGTACTTC.

This clonotype was observed many times. The chain combines TRBV12-3 or TRBV12-4 with TRBJ1-2, with no clear D. V lost 5 bases to trimming and J lost 1 base, with 8 bases between them. This CDR3 contains 13 residues. The CDR3 loop is CASSPGSNYGYTF. For the CDR3, the DNA is TGTGCCAGCAGTCCGGGAAGTAACTATGGCTACACCTTC.

As to this clonotype: An end of the junction does not agree with germline; a read error may underlie this. The chain combines TRBV27 with TRBJ2-2; D might be TRBD2 (5 bases). CDR1 is MNHEY and CDR2 is SMNVEV in the germline V gene (reference sequence). This CDR3 comprises 16 residues. CDR3 nucleotides: TGTGCCAGTCTCCCCGGGCCATCAGCGAACACCGGGGTGCTGTTTTTT. Translation: CASLPGPSANTGVLFF.

The CDR3 loop reads CSVEDRQTDTQYF. The CDR3 region has the DNA TGCAGCGTTGAAGATAGGCAGACAGATACGCAGTATTTT. The rearrangement uses TRBV29-1 and TRBJ2-3; D is unclear. CDR1 and CDR2 (germline): SQVTM, ANQGSEA. Trimming stripped 0 bases from V and 3 bases from J, with 7 bases between. The CDR3 has 13 residues.

This clonotype was picked up a small number of times. V gene TRBV20-1 combines with J gene TRBJ1-1; no firm D call. Per the germline V gene, CDR1 is DFQATT and CDR2 is SNEGSKA (reference sequence). This CDR3 spans 16 amino acids. The V end lost 6 bases, the J end lost 4 bases, and 24 bases lay between the germline ends. CDR3 sequence: CSAREIGPRLGTEAFF. The CDR3 region has the DNA TGCAGTGCCCGAGAGATTGGCCCTAGATTAGGCACTGAAGCTTTCTTT.

The chain recombines TRBV7-2 with TRBJ2-3; D unresolved. Trimming pared 4 bases from V and 0 bases from J, leaving 5 bases between. The germline V gene encodes CDR1 SGHTA and CDR2 FQGNSA. The CDR3 has 13 residues. CDR3 residues: CASSSPSTDTQYF. For the CDR3, the DNA is TGTGCCAGCAGCTCCCCTAGCACAGATACGCAGTATTTT.

The rearrangement uses TRBV20-1 and TRBJ2-3; D is unresolved. Germline CDR1 and CDR2: DFQATT and SNEGSKA (reference sequence). This CDR3 region has 12 residues. Trimming left V 1 base short and J 3 bases short, with 5 bases between. CDR3 sequence: CSARGQTDTQYF. The DNA for the CDR3 is TGCAGTGCTAGAGGGCAGACAGATACGCAGTATTTT.

This clonotype was detected ten times or more. The chain has TRBV4-1 and TRBJ1-2; no firm D call. The CDR3 is 15 amino acids. CDR1 is MGHRA, CDR2 YSYEKL, per germline. Trimming cost V 0 bases and J 7 bases, with 15 bases left between them. This chain's CDR3 is CASSQDLRRGSGYTF. The CDR3 region has the DNA TGCGCCAGCAGCCAAGATCTCCGGCGGGGATCTGGCTACACCTTC.

This clonotype was counted a few times. The J gene is TRBJ2-1, the V gene TRBV5-1; a weak D match, TRBD2 (5 bases). The V and J ends lost 0 bases and 8 bases respectively, with 27 bases between them. Germline assignment: CDR1 SGHRS and CDR2 YFSETQ. The CDR3 length is 19 residues. CDR3 coding DNA: TGCGCCAGCAGCTTGGGCCTGGACCGCCGTGGTCGCGGGTCGCATGAGCAGTTCTTC. It encodes CASSLGLDRRGRGSHEQFF.

This clonotype was observed a handful of times. The genes are TRBV5-6 and TRBJ2-7; 11 nucleotides match TRBD2. V dropped 4 bases and J dropped 5; count of bases not matched to a gene: 8. This CDR3 is 15 amino acids long. Germline V lookup: CDR1 SGHDT, CDR2 YYEEEE. The CDR3 protein is CASSMIAGGPDEQYF. The DNA for the CDR3 is TGTGCCAGCAGCATGATAGCGGGAGGGCCCGACGAGCAGTACTTC.

V gene TRBV20-1 combines with J gene TRBJ2-4; maybe TRBD2 (6 bases). V lost 1 base and J lost 3, with 16 bases in between. Germline lookup yields CDR1 DFQATT and CDR2 SNEGSKA (reference sequence). CDR3 length: 16 residues. The CDR3 DNA sequence: TGCAGTGCTAGAGGGGTTCTAGCGCTCGACAAAAACATTCAGTACTTC. Translated, it gives CSARGVLALDKNIQYF.

The CDR3 loop reads CASSLALMLAGEYEQYF. Written as DNA, the CDR3 is TGTGCCAGCAGTTTAGCCCTCATGCTAGCGGGAGAGTACGAGCAGTACTTC. V gene TRBV12-3 or TRBV12-4 combines with J gene TRBJ2-7, with 10 bases lining up with TRBD2. The CDR3 is 17 residues long. J gave up 4 bases and V 0 bases, and 9 bases lay outside the gene matches.

This clonotype appeared many times. For the CDR3, the DNA is TGCAGTGCTAGAGGGACCGGGGCGGCAGATACGCAGTATTTT. Translation gives CSARGTGAADTQYF. This chain connects TRBV20-1 to TRBJ2-3, with D perhaps given as TRBD1 or TRBD2 (5 bases each). V was shortened by 1 base and J by 4 bases, with 12 bases between the two germline ends. CDR3 length: 14 amino acids. CDR1 is DFQATT and CDR2 is SNEGSKA in the germline V gene (reference sequence).

In the case of this clonotype: This may come from a read error, since a much larger clone is one base off. V usage is TRBV7-9 and J usage is TRBJ2-7, with 16 bases aligning to TRBD2. The CDR3 consists of 18 residues. With V trimmed by 8 bases and J by 5 bases, 15 bases remained unmatched. The V gene's germline CDR1 is SEHNR and CDR2 FQNEAQ (reference sequence). The CDR3 DNA reads as TGTGCCAGCCGCGATACCGGGACTAGCGGGAGGGCCGCTAACGAGCAGTACTTC. Translated: CASRDTGTSGRAANEQYF.

This chain uses TRBV5-1 with TRBJ1-1; 8 nucleotides line up with TRBD1. The CDR3 is 18 amino acids. With 3 bases clipped from V and 1 base from J, the junction kept 14 bases outside the gene matches. CDR1 SGHRS and CDR2 YFSETQ come from the germline V gene. In DNA form, the CDR3 reads TGCGCCAGCAGCTCGACAGGGGTCGGGGACGATTGGAACACTGAAGCTTTCTTT. This translates into CASSSTGVGDDWNTEAFF.

The rearrangement uses TRBV28 and TRBJ1-5, with D possibly matching TRBD1 (5 bases). CDR1 and CDR2 from the germline V gene are MDHEN and SYDVKM. Trimming took off 5 bases at V and 4 bases at J, with 6 bases between the two ends. There are 12 residues in the CDR3. Here the CDR3 DNA reads TGTGCCAGCAGTGGGGGGAATCAGCCCCAGCATTTT. Its protein product is CASSGGNQPQHF.

This clonotype came up many times. This chain uses TRBV5-4 with TRBJ1-1, with D possibly matching TRBD1 (5 bases). The CDR3 loop spans 13 amino acids. Germline V gene sequence: CDR1 SGHNT, CDR2 YYREEE (reference sequence). Trimming cost V 4 bases and J 11 bases, with 18 bases left between them. CDR3 coding DNA: TGTGCCAGCAGCCCTACGCGGGGCGCAAATGCTTTCTTT. Translating it yields CASSPTRGANAFF.

In its sample, this clonotype was seen a few times. The CDR3 loop reads CASRKGASSYNEQFF. In DNA, the CDR3 is TGTGCCAGCAGAAAGGGGGCAAGCTCCTACAATGAGCAGTTCTTC. The chain joins TRBV28 to TRBJ2-1; TRBD1 matches at 7 bases. Losses at the gene ends were 6 bases for V and 0 bases for J; bases not matched to a gene: 5. CDR3 length: 15 amino acids. The germline V gene has CDR1 MDHEN and CDR2 SYDVKM.

This clonotype came up many times. CDR3 in amino acids: CASSLNGRYGTQYF. CDR3 coding DNA: TGTGCCAGCAGTTTGAACGGTAGATATGGTACGCAGTATTTT. The chain has TRBV12-3 or TRBV12-4 and TRBJ2-3; no clear D. Deletions cut 3 bases from V and 8 bases from J, with 15 bases between. The CDR3 has 14 amino acids.

This clonotype was seen ten or more times. The chain is built from TRBV9 and TRBJ2-1, with D hard to call. This CDR3 contains 15 residues. Germline CDR1 reads SGDLS; CDR2 reads YYNGEE. The V end lost 0 bases, the J end lost 6 bases, and 13 bases lay between the germline ends. The CDR3 nucleotides read TGTGCCAGCAGCGTAGTGGAAGCTTTCGGCAATGAGCAGTTCTTC. This gives the protein CASSVVEAFGNEQFF.

This clonotype was counted at least ten times. The chain carries TRBV3-1 and TRBJ2-7, with TRBD2 identical over 7 bases. Germline CDR1 is LGHDT and CDR2 is YNNKEL (reference sequence). This CDR3 region has 13 residues. J lost 6 bases, V lost 1 base, and 3 bases had no gene match. The CDR3 reads CASSQVWGGEQYF. The DNA for the CDR3 is TGTGCCAGCAGCCAAGTTTGGGGGGGCGAGCAGTACTTC.

This chain joins TRBV2 and TRBJ1-1; TRBD1 agrees at 7 bases. CDR1 SNHLY and CDR2 FYNNEI come from the germline V gene. The CDR3 contains 13 residues. J gave up 0 bases and V 8 bases, and 3 bases lay outside the gene matches. CDR3 sequence (DNA): TGTGCCAGCTTACAGGGGCTGAACACTGAAGCTTTCTTT. Protein product: CASLQGLNTEAFF.

The rearrangement links TRBV27 to TRBJ2-1; D might be TRBD2 (8 bases). Germline V lookup: CDR1 MNHEY, CDR2 SMNVEV (reference sequence). V was pared by 1 base and J by 3 bases, with 19 bases between. This CDR3 contains 18 residues. The CDR3 sequence is CASSLFPGGAGVYNEQFF. The CDR3 coding sequence is TGTGCCAGCAGTTTATTCCCAGGGGGAGCGGGAGTCTACAATGAGCAGTTCTTC.

J is TRBJ2-2 and V is TRBV29-1; 8 bases line up with TRBD1. The J segment lost 4 bases and the V segment lost 4 bases, leaving 5 bases of the junction unmatched. The V gene's germline CDR1 is SQVTM and CDR2 ANQGSEA. The CDR3 length is 14 residues. CDR3 region: CSVVRTGGTGELFF. In DNA, the CDR3 is TGCAGCGTTGTTAGAACAGGGGGCACCGGGGAGCTGTTTTTT.